Included here is one T cell receptor (beta chain) sequence, with context. V trimming: 5 bases; J trimming: 1 base; junction bases outside the gene matches: 11. The CDR3 sequence is 18 residues long. Germline lookup yields CDR1 MDHEN and CDR2 SYDVKM. These data originate in a study of shared T cell receptors in the human thymus. This table comes from immunoSEQ multiplex PCR, and its TCRdb copy is limited to in-frame clones, with some not included. The profile covers some 700,000 clones, with approximately 85% appearing a single time and roughly 0.01% taken by the ten largest. These same records also appear under a second study, on human thymus T cells. From that report: Across thymic and blood repertoires, the usage of V and J genes appeared to be biased. Related research has reported that thymic repertoires overlap highly among unrelated individuals.

The chain has TRBV28 and TRBJ2-3, with 11 nucleotides matching TRBD2. The clonotype was recovered from a girl under three years old with a congenital heart defect. The material sequenced was thymocytes. Written as DNA, the CDR3 is TGTGCCAGCAGTACCGCCGCCGGGACTAGCGGATGCACAGATACGCAGTATTTT. This gives the protein CASSTAAGTSGCTDTQYF.